This record concerns one TCR beta chain sequence. Generated by immunoSEQ multiplex PCR, the TCRdb table keeps only in-frame clones and is missing some. There are about 94,000 clones in the sample; around 82% occur only once, and roughly 6.3% lies in the top ten. The J segment lost 7 bases and the V segment lost 5 bases, leaving 6 bases of the junction unmatched. This CDR3 region has 14 residues. Germline CDR1 reads MGHDK; CDR2 reads SYGVNS. The entry originates in a study of blood T cell repertoires in COVID-19. The chain recombines TRBV25-1 with TRBJ2-1, with 9 bases aligning to TRBD1. The sample was peripheral blood. This TCR came from a man aged 60-69 years with acute or convalescent COVID-19. The CDR3 protein is CASSLLDRGNEQFF. CDR3 sequence (DNA): TGTGCCAGCAGTCTGCTGGACAGGGGTAATGAGCAGTTCTTC.